Below, 6 T cell receptor beta chains from the same sample are listed, as sequenced in a study of PD-L1 blockade in urothelial cancer. Sequenced by immunoSEQ multiplex PCR; TCRdb stores in-frame clones only, minus some. The table lists about 110,000 clones, approximately 85% of them singletons, with approximately 2.4% in the top ten. Sequenced here: PBMCs, sampled around atezolizumab (anti-PD-L1) treatment. Source of these receptors: a man aged 50 or older with urothelial cancer.

This clone has just a few counts. This chain connects TRBV30 to TRBJ1-5, with D maybe TRBD1 (6 bases). Germline lookup yields CDR1 GTSNPN and CDR2 SVGIG (reference sequence). This CDR3 comprises 13 residues. Deletions cut 4 bases from V and 0 bases from J, with 7 bases between. CDR3 DNA: TGTGCCTGGACAGGGGATAGCAATCAGCCCCAGCATTTT. This encodes CAWTGDSNQPQHF.

This sequence joins TRBV5-1 and TRBJ2-1, with D perhaps matching TRBD2 (5 bases). CDR1 and CDR2 (germline): SGHRS, YFSETQ. This CDR3 is built from 15 residues. Trimming cost V 5 bases and J 3 bases, with 15 bases left between them. The CDR3 here is CASRRTSDYYNEQFF. The CDR3 nucleotides are TGCGCCAGCAGAAGGACTTCTGATTACTACAATGAGCAGTTCTTC.

The chain joins TRBV11-2 to TRBJ2-1, with D possibly being TRBD1 (6 bases). CDR3 length equals 12 residues. Trimming took 5 bases from V and 10 from J, leaving 12 bases between them. The germline V gene has CDR1 SGHAT and CDR2 FQNNGV. The CDR3 spells CASSPLGQEQFF. The CDR3 DNA sequence: TGTGCCAGCAGCCCACTGGGACAAGAGCAGTTCTTC.

The rearrangement uses TRBV11-1 and TRBJ2-1; TRBD2 agrees at 8 bases. Trimming at V came to 5 bases and at J to 4 bases, leaving 7 bases not matched to a gene. Germline V gives CDR1 SGHAT, CDR2 FQDESV (reference sequence). This CDR3 has 15 amino acids. CDR3 sequence reads: CASSLTSGSYNEQFF. DNA of the CDR3: TGTGCCAGCAGCCTCACTAGCGGATCTTACAATGAGCAGTTCTTC.

This chain connects TRBV7-9 to TRBJ2-3; 8 bases align to TRBD2. The CDR3 covers 14 residues. The V gene end was trimmed by 2 bases and the J gene end by 5 bases; junction bases not matched to a gene: 3. Germline V lookup: CDR1 SEHNR, CDR2 FQNEAQ (reference sequence). DNA for the CDR3: TGTGCCAGCAGCTTAACGGGAGGGGGAGATACGCAGTATTTT. This gives the protein CASSLTGGGDTQYF.

This clone showed up just once. The rearrangement links TRBV7-9 to TRBJ1-6; D is uncertain. This CDR3 is built from 13 residues. V was trimmed by 0 bases and J by 10 bases, leaving 7 bases between them. Germline V CDR1 and CDR2: SEHNR, FQNEAQ (reference sequence). CDR3 nucleotides: TGTGCCAGCAGCTTAGCCCCGGGGTCACCCCTCCACTTT. This sequence encodes CASSLAPGSPLHF. Full variable domain (missing parts from reference TRBV7-9 and TRBJ1-6): DTGVSQNPRHKITKRGQNVTFRCDPISEHNRLYWYRQTLGQGPEFLTYFQNEAQLEKSRLLSDRFSAERPKGSFSTLEIQRTEQGDSAMYLCASSLAPGSPLHFGNGTRLTVT.